The T cell receptor beta chain described here comes from a study of T-cell reconstitution after alpha-beta-depleted transplantation in children. Study outcomes and limitations: It was reported that alpha-beta T cells came from several hundred expanded graft clones (about two months after transplant). A year post-transplant, T-cell counts and diversity derived mostly from newly produced T cells. After transplant, high TCRbeta diversity at day 60 in some patients arose from surviving recipient T cells and thymic progenitors.

On this clonotype: Its antigen is undetermined.

Trimming took 6 bases from V and 1 from J, leaving 25 bases between them. This CDR3 has 18 residues. Germline CDR1 KGHSH, CDR2 LQKENI. TCRbeta library preparation incorporated unique molecular identifiers. A single record per CDR3 protein comes from TCRdb applying MiXCR to the PCR reads. Of approximately 980,000 distinct CDR3 sequences listed, around 30% are singletons. V gene TRBV18 combines with J gene TRBJ2-7, with D perhaps given as TRBD1 or TRBD2 (5 bases each). The sequence was collected from a boy younger than two who had a stem cell transplant for SCID, so the T cells may come from the graft donor. Sequenced material: PBMCs, mostly from graft donor cells, taken 360 days after TCRalphabeta/CD19-depleted stem cell transplant. DNA of the CDR3: TGTGCCAGCTCCCGATCACGGTCTGAGGGGCATGCGTCCTACGAGCAGTACTTC. Encoded protein: CASSRSRSEGHASYEQYF.